This is a list of T cell receptor beta chains from one sample in a study of blood T cells in healthy people across ages. One entry per CDR3 protein, called by TCRdb with MiXCR from the 5' RACE reads. The table includes under 1,000,000 distinct CDR3 sequences, around 34% detected once. Input material: blood. These TCRs come from a man aged 18 to 35 in good health. Both conserved end residues are part of each CDR3. Each record gives: V gene, J gene, D gene, CDR3 protein. D genes are given only for firm matches.

v_gene: TRBV5-1; j_gene: TRBJ2-5; d_gene: -; CDR3aa: CASSLEVRETQYF
v_gene: TRBV5-1; j_gene: TRBJ2-1; d_gene: -; CDR3aa: CASSLRGSGNEQFF
v_gene: TRBV6-5; j_gene: TRBJ2-7; d_gene: -; CDR3aa: CASSRSDTRTYEQYF
v_gene: TRBV7-3; j_gene: TRBJ1-6; d_gene: -; CDR3aa: CASSRLGTANSPLHF
v_gene: TRBV29-1; j_gene: TRBJ2-3; d_gene: -; CDR3aa: CSVNGQPSTDTQYF
v_gene: TRBV4-3; j_gene: TRBJ2-1; d_gene: -; CDR3aa: CASSQWIVRGDNEQFF
v_gene: TRBV6-5; j_gene: TRBJ2-5; d_gene: -; CDR3aa: CASSYPLSTALGLGETQYF
v_gene: TRBV5-4; j_gene: TRBJ2-3; d_gene: -; CDR3aa: CASSLMRSGAGGTDTQYF
v_gene: TRBV4-1; j_gene: TRBJ2-5; d_gene: TRBD2; CDR3aa: CASSQEGVRTRVRETQYF
v_gene: TRBV6-6; j_gene: TRBJ2-7; d_gene: TRBD1; CDR3aa: CASSYAGQGNEQYF
v_gene: TRBV10-3; j_gene: TRBJ2-2; d_gene: -; CDR3aa: CAISTRDPGNTGELFF
v_gene: TRBV14; j_gene: TRBJ1-1; d_gene: -; CDR3aa: CASSPAGGSAFF
v_gene: TRBV12-3/TRBV12-4; j_gene: TRBJ1-2; d_gene: -; CDR3aa: CASSLVARGYTF
v_gene: TRBV11-1; j_gene: TRBJ2-5; d_gene: TRBD1; CDR3aa: CASSLAGRGHVEQYF
v_gene: TRBV24-1; j_gene: TRBJ1-2; d_gene: -; CDR3aa: CATSDQTGKANGYTF
v_gene: TRBV7-2; j_gene: -; d_gene: -; CDR3aa: CASSLVVNEQYF